The source of this T cell receptor (beta chain) is a study of blood T cell repertoires in COVID-19. Background on the study: Material from acute and convalescent COVID-19 was sourced from the United States, Italy and Spain. PBMCs, B-cell-depleted T cells, or T cells provided the cDNA or gDNA that made up the material.

The CDR3 has 15 residues. V lost 10 bases to trimming and J lost 0 bases, with 19 bases between them. CDR1 MNHNY and CDR2 SVGAGI come from the germline V gene (reference sequence). As processed by the authors: Estimation of nucleated cell counts was performed using reference gene primer amplification. Only in-frame clones appear in the TCRdb table, and some are missing; sequencing was by immunoSEQ multiplex PCR. The V and J calls and clone size come from that table; D and trimming were worked out from the DNA. The table records about 130,000 clones, more than 85% of them present only once. The J gene is TRBJ2-7, the V gene TRBV6-6, with TRBD2 as a possible D gene (6 bases). The TCR originated in a man aged 60 to 69 with active or convalescent COVID-19. The specimen was peripheral blood. CDR3 in amino acids: CATLKDGGNSYEQYF. Here the CDR3 DNA reads TGTGCCACCCTAAAAGATGGCGGGAACTCCTACGAGCAGTACTTC.